This TCR beta chain was recovered during a study of cytomegalovirus exposure and HLA in healthy donors (dated by TCRdb to about 2017). Background on the whole study: An earlier analysis of approximately 640 of the donors reported 250 to 300 Gb of sequence data and some 120 million unique TCR beta sequences from approximately 180 million T cells. The later analysis used no new phenotypic data to find candidate immune exposures, relying instead on TCR beta sequences and their occurrence across donors. Of the 398 genotyped donors, approximately 83% fell in the genetic ancestry cluster associated with self-reported Caucasian donors. Every repertoire in the discovery cohort had been generated on one and the same sequencing platform. Across 300 to 400 genotyped donors of the cohort, an average of roughly 250,000 unique TCR beta nucleotide sequences per donor were sequenced, and roughly 17% of those sequences were non-productive. Roughly 5 DR-DQ haplotypes were handled as single units for association and clustering, since linkage in the cohort was strong. A separate validation cohort of 100 to 150 different subjects was used in addition to the roughly 620-subject first cohort. Donor age, sex, ethnicity and CMV serostatus were collected together with the repertoire data. The study used immunosequencing to profile the T cell repertoires of approximately 640 subjects and linked those repertoires to cytomegalovirus serostatus. A later genetic analysis used genome-wide SNP genotypes for 398 of the 666 donors, treating that subset as a discovery cohort. To study patterns of TCR occurrence, a later analysis re-analyzed previously published TCR beta repertoires from around 670 donors and added high-resolution HLA genotyping. The number of typed donors differed by locus: about 620-640 for A, B, C, DRB1 and DQB1; approximately 540 for DQA1; over 600 for DPA1; and roughly 470 for DPB1. An early release that covered 640 HLA-typed donors contained around 300 gigabases of sequencing data and tens of millions of unique TCR sequences. An earlier analysis of nearly 600 of the donors applied high-throughput TCR beta sequencing to assess whether each TCR beta V gene segment acted as functional or pseudogenic. HLA typing covered class I and class II loci at four-digit resolution. The study aimed to test whether cataloging public T cell receptors could reveal signatures of past pathogen exposure. To predict cytomegalovirus infection status, the study combined high-throughput TCR immunosequencing, statistical association of individual TCRs with disease status, and machine learning. Study-wide findings and limitations: The authors suggested that the approach could potentially be extended to other disease states and immunological phenotypes. A later analysis reported that several top co-occurrence clusters appeared linked to parvovirus B19, influenza, CMV and Epstein-Barr virus. Because HLA typing was missing for some donors at each locus, association tests included only the typed subset. According to a later analysis, TCR association rates differed among HLA loci, with DRB1 alleles showing the most associated TCRs and HLA-C alleles showing the fewest. A later genetic analysis associated a missense DCLRE1C variant with V-gene and J-gene trimming of TCR beta chains, and an independent cohort replicated the association. A group of highly shared sequence variants was considered likely to be a technical artifact of the sequencing pipeline. Linkage disequilibrium might explain the correlated functional status among segregating V segments, but an unknown experimental factor could not be ruled out. A few of the identified cytomegalovirus-associated TCR beta chains were confirmed in vitro to be specific for cytomegalovirus antigens. A further reported finding was that TCR beta sequences accurately predicted the HLA-A and HLA-B alleles for most subjects in the first cohort. In both the original and validation cohorts, the classifier was reported to diagnose cytomegalovirus status with high specificity and sensitivity. According to a later analysis, most CMV-associated TCR beta chains appeared to be HLA-restricted, and the HLA associations seemed to be driven largely by CMV exposure. According to a later genetic analysis, donors in an Asian-associated ancestry cluster had fewer N-insertions in productive TCRs than the roughly 700-donor mean. In this cohort, only TCR beta chains were sequenced, and detectable features were limited by the absence of alpha or paired-chain data. Because counts were too low, about 15 rarely observed V segments, including chromosome 9 orphons, were left out of the earlier analysis of 500 to 650 of the donors. The study listed 164 TCR beta chains as associated with cytomegalovirus. At a false discovery rate of 0.05, a later analysis linked 16,951 TCR beta sequences to specific HLA alleles. Across donors, most TCR sequences were observed very rarely, whereas some public TCRs were present in many individuals. Sequencing depth was assumed to be roughly uniform across donors in the presence/absence analyses, though that assumption may not hold. Some IMGT-functional V segments, including TRBV6-2 and TRBV6-3, could not be distinguished by the 87-base-pair reads and were therefore excluded. The only immune exposure information available for the cohort was CMV serostatus. Strong co-occurrence of HLA alleles, especially DR and DQ, made assigning TCR associations to individual alleles difficult. In an earlier analysis of over 550 of the donors, most TCR beta V segments were observed in productive rearrangements about 87% or about 30% of the time, broadly matching IMGT annotations. In a later analysis, HLA-associated TCR beta chains showed more clonal expansion and lower generation probabilities than non-associated chains that were equally common.

Concerning this clone: Its specific antigen is unknown. One end of the junction is discordant with germline, which a read error may explain.

The cohort comprised 550 to 700 healthy bone marrow donors. At the time of sampling, all cohort members were nominally healthy, though unrecorded immune exposures were likely present. The donor was CMV seronegative and was included in the group of approximately 350 seronegative cohort members. Every donor gave a peripheral blood sample, and the peripheral blood mononuclear cells from that sample were used for TCR beta sequencing. Genomic DNA extraction from the blood cell samples was performed with the Qiagen DNeasy Blood Extraction Kit. Its CDR3 holds 15 amino acids, cysteine through phenylalanine. The retained sequence is limited to the CDR3, 45 bases, with the frame set at the first base. CDR1 and CDR2 were assigned from the germline V gene (reference sequence) as MNHNY and SVGAGI. The library came from the immunoSEQ multiplex PCR assay. For the multiplex PCR, a mixture combining 60 forward primers for TCR Vbeta segments and 13 reverse primers for TCR Jbeta segments was used. Amplification of the CDR3 region of rearranged TCR beta genes was performed with a multiplex PCR assay on genomic DNA. On the Illumina HiSeq System, the amplified TCR beta libraries were sequenced as 87-base-pair reads. In the original analysis: A later analysis counted tens of millions of unique TCR beta chains across the 600 to 850 repertoires, and some 12 million of these chains were shared by at least two donors. To remove PCR and sequencing errors, raw reads were error-corrected and collapsed into unique sequences using a nearest-neighbor algorithm that merged closely related sequences. Alignment of CDR3 sequences to IMGT reference sequences was used to assign V, D and J gene segments. Each retained sequence needed at least a six-nucleotide match to both a V gene segment and a J gene segment. A rearrangement was called productive if the CDR3 had no stop codons and remained in frame with V and J, and every other rearrangement was called non-productive. Following IMGT convention, CDR3 was defined as the stretch from the second conserved V-encoded cysteine to the conserved J-encoded phenylalanine. The earlier analysis of roughly 590 of the donors excluded sequences that lacked an unambiguous match to a single V gene segment. In an earlier analysis of approximately 560 of the donors, a V segment was called functional when productive rearrangements were above 56.7%, and segregating when the standard deviation between donors exceeded 5%. A statistical classification framework was built for diagnosing cytomegalovirus status from the catalog of TCR beta chain sequences. A later analysis assigned V and J genes by comparing TCR nucleotide sequences with IMGT/GENE-DB human TR gene sequences. The TCRdist pipeline was used in a later analysis to assign CDR3 sequences and most-parsimonious VDJ recombination scenarios. In a later analysis, each TCR beta chain was defined by its CDR3 amino acid sequence together with its V-gene family, and reads lacking a unique V-gene family were excluded. In a later analysis, 450 to 600 highly shared, low-generation-probability nucleotide sequences were removed to address suspected cross-contamination and a sequencing artifact. For each public chain, a later analysis derived a clonal expansion index from normalized ranks of inferred template counts within each repertoire. Generation probabilities in a later analysis came from a VDJ recombination model fitted to out-of-frame rearrangements, and those results were checked against IGoR. In a later analysis, TCR-TCR, TCR-HLA and TCR-CMV co-occurrence was scored with hypergeometric tests, and a repertoire-size bias correction was applied to TCR pairs. A later analysis estimated false discovery rates by permuting HLA or CMV assignments 20 times. In a later analysis, co-occurring TCRs were grouped using DBSCAN, with TCRdist sequence similarity added in when clustering inside HLA-allele-positive subsets. Co-occurrence clustering excluded repertoires with fewer than 30,000 or more than 120,000 public chains, plus five with anomalous nucleotide sharing. TCRdb obtained this table from immuneACCESS and retained in-frame rearrangements with V and J assigned. These tables miss some clones; where compared with another copy, unresolved V genes account for less than half of the shortfall, and the remainder is unexplained. D and trimming were read from the DNA, whereas the V and J calls and clone size are those reported in that table. This sample comprises some 160,000 clones, around three quarters of them detected only once. 1.5% to 2% of the sample is taken by the ten largest.

The clonotype comes from a woman in her 30s in good health and CMV-seronegative. The chain is encoded by TRBV6-6 joined to TRBJ1-2, and 8 bases in between align with TRBD1. Material for sequencing was PBMCs. The nucleotide sequence reads TGTGCCAGCAATCAGGGGGCAAGTGGTTTCTATGGCTACCCCTTC. Its amino acids are CASNQGASGFYGYPF.